The 7 T cell receptor beta chains below were found in one sample sequenced in a study of blood T cells in healthy people across ages. Primed by a sample-barcoded 5' primer and a J-beta primer mix, a second PCR proceeded for 7 to 11 cycles. TCRdb analysed the 5' RACE reads with MiXCR anew, one entry per CDR3 protein. The data hold around 970,000 distinct CDR3 sequences, with around 54% observed a single time. Sequenced sample: blood. The receptors were sampled from a woman aged 60-75 years in good health.

This clonotype was seen more than once but under ten times. The J gene is TRBJ2-3, the V gene TRBV18; D is perhaps TRBD2 (5 bases). The germline V gene has CDR1 KGHSH and CDR2 LQKENI. CDR3 length equals 13 residues. Trimming took 8 bases from V and 1 from J, leaving 10 bases between them. CDR3 coding DNA: TGTGCCAGCCTCCCCGGGGGCACAGATACGCAGTATTTT. Its protein product is CASLPGGTDTQYF.

The J gene is TRBJ2-7, the V gene TRBV2; TRBD2 matches at 14 bases. The end of the DNA fits TRBJ2-5 better, so the J call may be wrong. Germline CDR1 and CDR2: SNHLY and FYNNEI. The CDR3 runs 14 residues. The CDR3 DNA reads TGTGCCACCAGGGGACTAGCGGGAGTTGAGACCCAGTACTTC. Its protein is CATRGLAGVETQYF.

The chain uses TRBV7-2 and TRBJ2-3; 15 bases fit TRBD2. CDR3 length equals 16 residues. Germline CDR1 SGHTA, CDR2 FQGNSA. The ends lost 4 bases at V and 5 bases at J; junction bases unmatched: 4. The CDR3 sequence is CASSSGGLAGGDTQYF. DNA for the CDR3: TGTGCCAGCAGCTCAGGGGGACTAGCGGGAGGAGATACGCAGTATTTT.

The rearrangement links TRBV12-3 or TRBV12-4 to TRBJ2-7; 12 bases fit TRBD2. V lost 5 bases to trimming and J lost 7 bases; unmatched junction nucleotides: 15. The CDR3 covers 17 residues. CDR3 amino acids: CASSGRLAGVSYNEQYF. In DNA form, the CDR3 reads TGTGCCAGCAGTGGTCGACTAGCGGGAGTTTCCTACAATGAGCAGTACTTC.

V is TRBV11-1 and J is TRBJ1-2; 7 nucleotides align to TRBD1. The ends lost 5 bases at V and 3 bases at J; junction bases unmatched: 9. CDR1 is SGHAT and CDR2 is FQDESV in the germline V gene (reference sequence). The CDR3 sequence is 15 residues long. In DNA form, the CDR3 reads TGTGCCAGCAGCCCAGAGGACAGGCTTGACTATGGCTACACCTTC. The encoded protein is CASSPEDRLDYGYTF.

The chain joins TRBV21-1 to TRBJ1-2; TRBD1, the D gene given by the table, was not confirmed from the DNA. TRBV21-1 is reported as a pseudogene. There are 16 residues in the CDR3. The CDR3 DNA sequence: TGTGCCAGCAGCAATCCACACAGGGAGAGTAACTATGGCTACACCTTC. Translated, it gives CASSNPHRESNYGYTF.

J is TRBJ1-1 and V is TRBV7-9; D is undetermined. Trimming took 10 bases from V and 3 from J, leaving 9 bases between them. The CDR3 has 11 amino acids. Germline V lookup: CDR1 SEHNR, CDR2 FQNEAQ (reference sequence). The CDR3 spells CATHRDTEAFF. Here the CDR3 DNA reads TGTGCCACCCATAGGGACACTGAAGCTTTCTTT.